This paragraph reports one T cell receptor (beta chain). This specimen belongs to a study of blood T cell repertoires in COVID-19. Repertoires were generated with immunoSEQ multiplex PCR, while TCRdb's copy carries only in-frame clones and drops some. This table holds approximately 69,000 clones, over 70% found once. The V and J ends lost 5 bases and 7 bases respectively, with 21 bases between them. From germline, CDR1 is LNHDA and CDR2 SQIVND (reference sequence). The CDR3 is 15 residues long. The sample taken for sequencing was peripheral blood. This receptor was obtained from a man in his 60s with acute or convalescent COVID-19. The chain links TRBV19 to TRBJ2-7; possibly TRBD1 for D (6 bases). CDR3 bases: TGTGCCAGTAGTCTTCTTCCTGCAGGGGCGAGAGAGCAGTACTTC. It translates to CASSLLPAGAREQYF.